The rows below give T cell receptor beta chains drawn from one sample of a study of preoperative IRX-2 immunotherapy in early breast cancer. Using immunoSEQ multiplex PCR, the repertoire was profiled, and TCRdb retains in-frame clones only, with some absent. The sample carries around 62,000 clones, around 94% recorded once. Collection took place from a patient treated with IRX-2 immunotherapy. All receptors derive from a human donor with breast cancer. CDR3s include the opening cysteine and the closing phenylalanine or tryptophan. D genes are given only for firm matches. Only some rows state a clone size, as once, few, many or a class for expanded clones.

V gene: TRBV18; D gene: -; J gene: TRBJ1-2; clone size: -; CDR3 DNA: TGTGCCAGCTCACCCACCCCGGACAGTAACTATGGCTACACCTTC; CDR3 protein: CASSPTPDSNYGYTF
V gene: TRBV7-9; D gene: -; J gene: TRBJ2-1; clone size: -; CDR3 DNA: TGTGCCAGCAGCCGATATCTGGGGACCTACAATGAGCAGTTCTTC; CDR3 protein: CASSRYLGTYNEQFF
V gene: TRBV2; D gene: -; J gene: TRBJ2-7; clone size: -; CDR3 DNA: TGTGCCAGCAGTGAAGCGGACAGCAAGACCTACGAGCAGTACTTC; CDR3 protein: CASSEADSKTYEQYF
V gene: TRBV7-9; D gene: -; J gene: TRBJ2-3; clone size: -; CDR3 DNA: TGTGCCAGCAGCTTAGCAGCGGCCACAGATACGCAGTATTTT; CDR3 protein: CASSLAAATDTQYF
V gene: TRBV4-2; D gene: -; J gene: TRBJ1-5; clone size: -; CDR3 DNA: TGTGCCAGCAGCCCTAGCGCGGGGGCGACCAATCAGCCCCAGCATTTT; CDR3 protein: CASSPSAGATNQPQHF
V gene: TRBV7-2; D gene: TRBD1; J gene: TRBJ2-7; clone size: -; CDR3 DNA: TGTGCCAGCAGCAAAACAGGGGGCCGATACGAGCAGTACTTC; CDR3 protein: CASSKTGGRYEQYF
V gene: TRBV7-2; D gene: TRBD2; J gene: TRBJ2-7; clone size: -; CDR3 DNA: TGTGCCAGCAGCCCCCCTCGAGCGGGAGGGCTCGAGCAGTACTTC; CDR3 protein: CASSPPRAGGLEQYF
V gene: TRBV4-1; D gene: -; J gene: TRBJ2-7; clone size: -; CDR3 DNA: TGCGCCAGCAGCCCCGGGACGCTCGAGCAGTACTTC; CDR3 protein: CASSPGTLEQYF
V gene: TRBV28; D gene: TRBD1; J gene: TRBJ2-7; clone size: -; CDR3 DNA: TGTGCCAGCAGGCAATTTGGACAGGTTCTCTCCTACGAGCAGTACTTC; CDR3 protein: CASRQFGQVLSYEQYF
V gene: TRBV18; D gene: TRBD1; J gene: TRBJ2-6; clone size: -; CDR3 DNA: TGTGCCAGCTCACCGGGACAGGTCTCTGGGGCCAACGTCCTGACTTTC; CDR3 protein: CASSPGQVSGANVLTF
V gene: TRBV7-9; D gene: -; J gene: TRBJ2-7; clone size: -; CDR3 DNA: TGTGCCAGCAGCTTAGATGGGTCCTTTTACGAGCAGTACTTC; CDR3 protein: CASSLDGSFYEQYF
V gene: TRBV5-5; D gene: TRBD1; J gene: TRBJ1-4; clone size: -; CDR3 DNA: TGTGCCAGCAGCTTGGCGGGACAGGGAGGGAATGAAAAACTGTTTTTT; CDR3 protein: CASSLAGQGGNEKLFF
V gene: TRBV5-1; D gene: -; J gene: TRBJ2-7; clone size: -; CDR3 DNA: TGCGCCAGCAGCTCGGGCTCCCCCCCCTACGAGCAGTACTTC; CDR3 protein: CASSSGSPPYEQYF
V gene: TRBV21-1; D gene: -; J gene: TRBJ2-7; clone size: -; CDR3 DNA: TGTGCCACCCCAAAAAGGGCAGGGTACTACGAGCAGTACTTC; CDR3 protein: CATPKRAGYYEQYF
V gene: TRBV7-9; D gene: -; J gene: TRBJ1-5; clone size: -; CDR3 DNA: TGTGCCAGCAGCTTAGGATTAGGGACGGATAGCAATCAGCCCCAGCATTTT; CDR3 protein: CASSLGLGTDSNQPQHF
V gene: TRBV9; D gene: -; J gene: TRBJ1-3; clone size: -; CDR3 DNA: TGTGCCAGCAGCCGTACGCATAATTCTGGGAAAAACACCATATATTTT; CDR3 protein: CASSRTHNSGKNTIYF
V gene: TRBV19; D gene: TRBD2; J gene: TRBJ2-2; clone size: -; CDR3 DNA: TGTGCCAGTAGTATATTGGGGGAGGGCACCGGGGAGCTGTTTTTT; CDR3 protein: CASSILGEGTGELFF
V gene: TRBV4-2; D gene: -; J gene: TRBJ2-1; clone size: -; CDR3 DNA: TGTGCCAGCAGCCAAGTAAGTTTCGATGAGCAGTTCTTC; CDR3 protein: CASSQVSFDEQFF
V gene: TRBV19; D gene: -; J gene: TRBJ1-2; clone size: -; CDR3 DNA: TGTGCCAGTATCGGGGGCGCCGACTACACCTTC; CDR3 protein: CASIGGADYTF
V gene: TRBV7-2; D gene: TRBD2; J gene: TRBJ2-2; clone size: -; CDR3 DNA: TGTGCCAGCAGAATTCCGGGACTAGGGGGGACCGGGGAGCTGTTTTTT; CDR3 protein: CASRIPGLGGTGELFF
V gene: TRBV7-2; D gene: TRBD1; J gene: TRBJ2-1; clone size: -; CDR3 DNA: TGTGCCAGCAGCTTAGATTGGTTAGACAGGGTGTTCTTC; CDR3 protein: CASSLDWLDRVFF
V gene: TRBV28; D gene: TRBD1; J gene: TRBJ2-7; clone size: -; CDR3 DNA: TGTGCCAGCAGTGGGACAGGGGTTCCCTACGAGCAGTACTTC; CDR3 protein: CASSGTGVPYEQYF
V gene: TRBV6-1; D gene: TRBD1; J gene: TRBJ1-2; clone size: -; CDR3 DNA: TGTGCCAGCAGTGAATATAGGACAGGGGTAATAATGAACTATGGCTACACCTTC; CDR3 protein: CASSEYRTGVIMNYGYTF
V gene: TRBV7-2; D gene: TRBD2; J gene: TRBJ2-5; clone size: once; CDR3 DNA: TGTGCCAGCAGCCTACTAGCGGGAGGTGGGGAGACCCAGTACTTC; CDR3 protein: CASSLLAGGGETQYF
V gene: TRBV9; D gene: -; J gene: TRBJ2-3; clone size: -; CDR3 DNA: TGTGCCAGCAGCGTAATGGGCGCGGAAGATACGCAGTATTTT; CDR3 protein: CASSVMGAEDTQYF
V gene: TRBV5-4; D gene: -; J gene: TRBJ2-5; clone size: -; CDR3 DNA: TGTGCCAGCAGCCCCAGGGAAGCGGAGACCCAGTACTTC; CDR3 protein: CASSPREAETQYF
V gene: TRBV28; D gene: -; J gene: TRBJ1-2; clone size: -; CDR3 DNA: TGTGCCAGCAGTTTGTCCGTGACTAACTATGGCTACACCTTC; CDR3 protein: CASSLSVTNYGYTF
V gene: TRBV29-1; D gene: TRBD1; J gene: TRBJ2-7; clone size: -; CDR3 DNA: TGCAGCGCCCGGGACAGGGGATCGGGCGAGCAGTACTTC; CDR3 protein: CSARDRGSGEQYF
V gene: TRBV27; D gene: -; J gene: TRBJ2-7; clone size: once; CDR3 DNA: TGTGCCAGCAGTAACCTTGGGGGCTACGAGCAGTACTTC; CDR3 protein: CASSNLGGYEQYF
V gene: TRBV7-2; D gene: TRBD2; J gene: TRBJ2-1; clone size: -; CDR3 DNA: TGTGCCAGCAGCTTAGCCGGGACTAGCGGGTTCAATGAGCAGTTCTTC; CDR3 protein: CASSLAGTSGFNEQFF
V gene: TRBV18; D gene: -; J gene: TRBJ1-4; clone size: few; CDR3 DNA: TGTGCCAGCTCCCCGTTGGGGTTAGGAGAAAAACTGTTTTTT; CDR3 protein: CASSPLGLGEKLFF
V gene: TRBV20-1; D gene: -; J gene: TRBJ1-6; clone size: -; CDR3 DNA: TGCAGTGCCCGGACGGATTCACCCCTCCACTTT; CDR3 protein: CSARTDSPLHF
V gene: TRBV19; D gene: TRBD2; J gene: TRBJ2-7; clone size: -; CDR3 DNA: TGTGCCAGTAGTAAGGGACTAGTGTACGAGCAGTACTTC; CDR3 protein: CASSKGLVYEQYF
V gene: TRBV6-1; D gene: TRBD2; J gene: TRBJ2-7; clone size: -; CDR3 DNA: TGTGCCAGCAGTATTCTAGCGGGGGCCTCCTACGAGCAGTACTTC; CDR3 protein: CASSILAGASYEQYF
V gene: TRBV11-1; D gene: -; J gene: TRBJ1-2; clone size: -; CDR3 DNA: TGTGCCAGCAGCTTAGGTCGCTTTCTTCCCCTGAATGGCTACACCTTC; CDR3 protein: CASSLGRFLPLNGYTF
V gene: TRBV4-1; D gene: -; J gene: TRBJ2-3; clone size: -; CDR3 DNA: TGCGCCAGCAGCCCTCCCCCGATCTCGGACCAGCGGACAGATACGCAGTATTTT; CDR3 protein: CASSPPPISDQRTDTQYF
V gene: TRBV4-1; D gene: TRBD2; J gene: TRBJ2-3; clone size: -; CDR3 DNA: TGCGCCAGCAGCCAAGAATCCCGGGGGGGCCGAACAGATACGCAGTATTTT; CDR3 protein: CASSQESRGGRTDTQYF
V gene: TRBV28; D gene: -; J gene: TRBJ2-7; clone size: -; CDR3 DNA: TGTGCCAGCAGTCCCCAAAGCGAGCAGTACTTC; CDR3 protein: CASSPQSEQYF
V gene: TRBV18; D gene: -; J gene: TRBJ1-3; clone size: -; CDR3 DNA: TGTGCCAGCTCACCACCGAACCGCTCTGGAAACACCATATATTTT; CDR3 protein: CASSPPNRSGNTIYF
V gene: TRBV4-3; D gene: TRBD2; J gene: TRBJ2-3; clone size: -; CDR3 DNA: TGCGCCAGCAGCCAAGTTTGGGGGTTCACTAGCGGGAGAGCAGATACGCAGTATTTT; CDR3 protein: CASSQVWGFTSGRADTQYF
V gene: TRBV7-9; D gene: -; J gene: TRBJ2-1; clone size: -; CDR3 DNA: TGTGCCGGCAGCTTGCCGCTCGGGGGCGGCTACAATGAGCAGTTCTTC; CDR3 protein: CAGSLPLGGGYNEQFF
V gene: TRBV6-6; D gene: TRBD2; J gene: TRBJ2-1; clone size: -; CDR3 DNA: TGTGCCAGCAGTTACGGACTAGCGGGACCAGCCCATGAGCAGTTCTTC; CDR3 protein: CASSYGLAGPAHEQFF
V gene: TRBV6-6; D gene: -; J gene: TRBJ1-5; clone size: -; CDR3 DNA: TGTGCCAGCAGGGGGCAGCCGGGGCAGCCCCAGCATTTT; CDR3 protein: CASRGQPGQPQHF
V gene: TRBV9; D gene: -; J gene: TRBJ1-3; clone size: -; CDR3 DNA: TGTGCCAGCAGCTCTGGTAGGGGGGCGACGAGATCCGACACCATATATTTT; CDR3 protein: CASSSGRGATRSDTIYF
V gene: TRBV18; D gene: -; J gene: TRBJ1-2; clone size: -; CDR3 DNA: TGTGCCAGCTCACCGTCGTTAAGGTCTCGGAACTATGGCTACACCTTC; CDR3 protein: CASSPSLRSRNYGYTF
V gene: TRBV7-6; D gene: TRBD2; J gene: TRBJ2-3; clone size: -; CDR3 DNA: TGTGCCAGCAGCTTAGCGCCGGGACTAGCAGATACGCAGTATTTT; CDR3 protein: CASSLAPGLADTQYF
V gene: TRBV20-1; D gene: -; J gene: TRBJ2-1; clone size: once; CDR3 DNA: TGCAGTGCTTTGACTGAGAATGAGCAGTTCTTC; CDR3 protein: CSALTENEQFF
V gene: TRBV18; D gene: -; J gene: TRBJ2-1; clone size: -; CDR3 DNA: TGTGCCAGCTCACCGGGTATTAGGCTGGGAGGCGATGAGCAGTTCTTC; CDR3 protein: CASSPGIRLGGDEQFF
V gene: TRBV4-2; D gene: TRBD2; J gene: TRBJ2-1; clone size: -; CDR3 DNA: TGTGCCAGCAGCCGGGAAACTAGCGGTTACAATGAGCAGTTCTTC; CDR3 protein: CASSRETSGYNEQFF
V gene: TRBV18; D gene: TRBD1; J gene: TRBJ2-5; clone size: -; CDR3 DNA: TGTGCCAGCTCACTATACAGGGGTGAGACCCAGTACTTC; CDR3 protein: CASSLYRGETQYF
V gene: TRBV4-2; D gene: -; J gene: TRBJ2-1; clone size: -; CDR3 DNA: TGTGCCAGCAGCCGACTTCTGGGGCCCGACTACAATGAGCAGTTCTTC; CDR3 protein: CASSRLLGPDYNEQFF
V gene: TRBV2; D gene: -; J gene: TRBJ2-2; clone size: -; CDR3 DNA: TGTGCCAGCAGGGGAAGGGCGGAGGAGCTGTTTTTT; CDR3 protein: CASRGRAEELFF